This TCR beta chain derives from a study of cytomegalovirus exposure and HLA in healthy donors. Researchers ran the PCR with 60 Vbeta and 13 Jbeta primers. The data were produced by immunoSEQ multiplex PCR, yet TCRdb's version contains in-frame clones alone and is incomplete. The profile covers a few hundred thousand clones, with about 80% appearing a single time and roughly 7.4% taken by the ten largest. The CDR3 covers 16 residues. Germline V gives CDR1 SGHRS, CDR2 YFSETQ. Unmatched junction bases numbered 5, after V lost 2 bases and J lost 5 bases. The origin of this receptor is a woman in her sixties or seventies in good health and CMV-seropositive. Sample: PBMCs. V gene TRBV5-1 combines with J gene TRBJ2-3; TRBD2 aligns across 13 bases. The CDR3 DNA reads TGCGCCAGCAGCTTCACTAGCGGGAGGGCCATAGATACGCAGTATTTT. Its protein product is CASSFTSGRAIDTQYF. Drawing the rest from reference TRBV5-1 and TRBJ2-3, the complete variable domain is KAGVTQTPRYLIKTRGQQVTLSCSPISGHRSVSWYQQTPGQGLQFLFEYFSETQRNKGNFPGRFSGRQFSNSRSEMNVSTLELGDSALYLCASSFTSGRAIDTQYFGPGTRLTVL.